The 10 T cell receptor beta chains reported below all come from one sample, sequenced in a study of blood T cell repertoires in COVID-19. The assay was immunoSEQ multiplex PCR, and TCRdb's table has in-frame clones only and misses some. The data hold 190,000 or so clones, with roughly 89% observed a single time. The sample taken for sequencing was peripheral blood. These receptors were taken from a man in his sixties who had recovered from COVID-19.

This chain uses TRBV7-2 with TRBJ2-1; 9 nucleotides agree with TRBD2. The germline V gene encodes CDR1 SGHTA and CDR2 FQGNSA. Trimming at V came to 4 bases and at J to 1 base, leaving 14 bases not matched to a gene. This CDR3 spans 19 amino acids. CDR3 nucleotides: TGTGCCAGCAGCTCCCACCGGCCACGGACTAGCGTGTCCTACAATGAGCAGTTCTTC. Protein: CASSSHRPRTSVSYNEQFF.

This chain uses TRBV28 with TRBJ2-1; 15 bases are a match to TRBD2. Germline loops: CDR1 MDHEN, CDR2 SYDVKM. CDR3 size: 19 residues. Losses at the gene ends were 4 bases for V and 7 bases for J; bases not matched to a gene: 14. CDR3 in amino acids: CASSSRSGTSGRWENEQFF. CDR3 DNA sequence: TGTGCCAGCAGTTCCCGATCGGGGACTAGCGGGAGGTGGGAAAATGAGCAGTTCTTC.

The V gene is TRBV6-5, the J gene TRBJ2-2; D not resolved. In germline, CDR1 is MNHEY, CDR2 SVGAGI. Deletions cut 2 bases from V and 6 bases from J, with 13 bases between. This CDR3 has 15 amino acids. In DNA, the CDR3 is TGTGCCAGCAGTTACCTCCAGAATCGGGCCGGGGAGCTGTTTTTT. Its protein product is CASSYLQNRAGELFF.

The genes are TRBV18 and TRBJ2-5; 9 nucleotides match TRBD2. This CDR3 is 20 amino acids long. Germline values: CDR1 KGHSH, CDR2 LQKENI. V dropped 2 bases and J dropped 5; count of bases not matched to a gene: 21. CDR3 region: CASSPIMSIGAGGNRETQYF. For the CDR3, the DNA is TGTGCCAGCTCACCAATAATGTCAATTGGAGCGGGGGGAAACCGGGAGACCCAGTACTTC.

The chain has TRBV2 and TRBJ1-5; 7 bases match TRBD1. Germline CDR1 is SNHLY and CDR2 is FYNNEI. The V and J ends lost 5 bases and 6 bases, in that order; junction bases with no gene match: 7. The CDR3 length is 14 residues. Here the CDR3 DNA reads TGTGCCAGCAGTCCGACAGGGAGGTTTCAGCCCCAGCATTTT. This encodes CASSPTGRFQPQHF.

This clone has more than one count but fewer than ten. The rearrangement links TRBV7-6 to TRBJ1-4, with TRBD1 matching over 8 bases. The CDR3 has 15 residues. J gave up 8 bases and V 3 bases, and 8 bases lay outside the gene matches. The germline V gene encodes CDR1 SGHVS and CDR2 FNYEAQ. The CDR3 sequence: CASSFLGQGQEKLFF. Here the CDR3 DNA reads TGTGCCAGCAGCTTCCTAGGACAGGGTCAGGAAAAACTGTTTTTT.

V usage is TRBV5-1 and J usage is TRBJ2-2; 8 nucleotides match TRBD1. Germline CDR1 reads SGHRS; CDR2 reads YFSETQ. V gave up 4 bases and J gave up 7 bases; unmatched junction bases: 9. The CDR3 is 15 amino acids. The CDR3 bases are TGCGCCAGCAGCGCGACCAGGGGGCGTAACGGGGAGCTGTTTTTT. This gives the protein CASSATRGRNGELFF.

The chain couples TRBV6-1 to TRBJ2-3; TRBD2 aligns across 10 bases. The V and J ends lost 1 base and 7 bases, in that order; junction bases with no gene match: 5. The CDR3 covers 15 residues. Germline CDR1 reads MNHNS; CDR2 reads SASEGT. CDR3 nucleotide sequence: TGTGCCAGCAGTGAAGGCCTAGCGGGAGTTCATACGCAGTATTTT. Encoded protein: CASSEGLAGVHTQYF.

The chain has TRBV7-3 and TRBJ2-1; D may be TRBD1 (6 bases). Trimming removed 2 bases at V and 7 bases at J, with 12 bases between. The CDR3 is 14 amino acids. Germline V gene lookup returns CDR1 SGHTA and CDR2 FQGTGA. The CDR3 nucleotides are TGTGCCAGCAGCTTAGACAGGAATAATAATGAGCAGTTCTTC. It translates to CASSLDRNNNEQFF. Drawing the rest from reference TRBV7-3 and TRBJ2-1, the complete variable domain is GAGVSQTPSNKVTEKGKYVELRCDPISGHTALYWYRQSLGQGPEFLIYFQGTGAADDSGLPNDRFFAVRPEGSVSTLKIQRTERGDSAVYLCASSLDRNNNEQFFGPGTRLTVL.

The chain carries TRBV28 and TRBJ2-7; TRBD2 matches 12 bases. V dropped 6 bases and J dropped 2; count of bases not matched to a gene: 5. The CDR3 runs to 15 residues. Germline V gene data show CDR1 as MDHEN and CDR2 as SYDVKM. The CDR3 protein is CASSSSGRAPYEQYF. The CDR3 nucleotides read TGTGCCAGCAGCTCTAGCGGGAGGGCCCCCTACGAGCAGTACTTC.